This TCR beta chain derives from a study of blood T cell repertoires in COVID-19 (TCRdb year 2020). General notes on the study: Samples from collaborators originated in the United States, Italy and Spain and spanned both the acute and convalescent phases of COVID-19. The material from the prospective study consisted of cDNA or gDNA derived from T cells, B-cell-depleted T cells, or PBMCs. The dataset comprised deeply sampled blood TCRbeta repertoires from subjects exposed to, actively infected with, or recovered from COVID-19. The repertoires were made available in a free public database intended to serve as a resource for research on the immune response to SARS-CoV-2. The samples were drawn from the first 160 participants of the ongoing ImmuneRACE study and from some 1,300 subjects provided by 6 global collaborators. Sample metadata almost always included a de-identified subject ID, COVID-19 status, age in years and sex. Where HLA class I and class II types were available, the types were taken from metadata supplied by the sample provider, not from assay-based typing. The study at large found these results: Clinical and demographic metadata were provided uncurated, with the amount varying by source and participant.

V lost 5 bases and J lost 4 bases, and the count of bases not matched to a germline gene is 9. The CDR3 numbers 16 residues from cysteine through phenylalanine. Only the CDR3 portion is preserved as DNA: 48 bases, with reading frame beginning at the first base. The germline V gene encodes CDR1 SGHTA and CDR2 FQGNSA. The collaborating institutions used their own protocols to collect whole blood in K2EDTA tubes. Collaborator samples were shipped for TCRbeta analysis as frozen whole blood, isolated PBMCs, or DNA extracted from either sample type. TCRbeta CDR3 regions were amplified from genomic DNA by means of the immunoSEQ Assay, a bias-controlled multiplex PCR. From the authors' description of their analysis: The number of nucleated cells in each sample was estimated from the amplification of reference gene primers within the assay. Sequence reads were collapsed and filtered to measure the absolute abundance of every unique TCRbeta CDR3 rearrangement. Productive Simpson clonality was computed per sample as the square root of Simpson's diversity index over productive rearrangements. The table comes from immuneACCESS by way of TCRdb, which keeps in-frame sequences with V and J called. Part of the clones is missing from these tables; in studies checked, under half for an unresolved V gene and the rest for unknown reasons. V, J and clone size reflect that table, while D and trimming were determined from the DNA. Within this sample are about 140,000 clones, with around 80% of them counted one time only. Jointly, the top ten make up roughly 10% of the sample.

As to this clone: It lacks a known antigen. No much larger clone is present one base from it, and per-base qualities are unavailable.

This receptor was obtained from a woman aged 80 or older in a cohort sampled during active or convalescent COVID-19. Sequenced sample: peripheral blood. This chain joins TRBV7-2 to TRBJ1-5, and 9 junctional nucleotides match TRBD1. The nucleotide sequence reads TGTGCCAGCAGCAGTCCGACAGGGGGTAGTAATCAGCCCCAGCATTTT. It encodes CASSSPTGGSNQPQHF.